This T cell receptor beta chain came from a study of identifying expanded T cells in peripheral blood (dated by TCRdb to between 2018 and 2021). About the investigation overall: Technical replicates were generated by sequencing separate aliquots of the same genomic DNA pool, and four replicates were compared pairwise.

On this clone itself: Its specific antigen is unknown. The sample holds no much larger clone one base away, and base qualities are not on file.

The germline V gene (reference sequence) yields GTSNPN for CDR1 and SVGIG for CDR2. The CDR3 runs 12 residues from the cysteine to the phenylalanine. CDR3 DNA is the only sequence kept; it has 36 bases, read in frame from the first base. The V end loses 1 base and the J end loses 7 bases, and a stretch of 10 bases separates them. No immune events, such as infections, were documented for the healthy donors during the collection period. Time-dependent variance in a beta-binomial model of T-cell clone differential abundance was calibrated using healthy-donor blood repertoires as a training cohort. The training cohort included approximately ten healthy donors, of whom 3 were female and 7 were male. On average the donors were approximately 42 years old, and their ages spanned roughly 25 to 70 years. Obtained from a commercial supplier, whole blood was collected from each healthy donor at three time points set around 13 days apart. For immunosequencing, genomic DNA was extracted from whole blood that had not been sorted.

TCRbeta CDR3 regions were profiled by bias-controlled multiplex PCR amplification of genomic DNA with the immunoSEQ Assay. In the paper's pipeline: The absolute abundance of each unique TCRbeta CDR3 region was quantified after sequences were collapsed and filtered. Differential abundance was assessed using a binomial (Fisher-equivalent) model and a beta-binomial model in which time-dependent variance fitted from healthy donors was added. Clones with fewer than 5 combined templates were excluded, and clones with Benjamini-Hochberg FDR below 0.01 were called differentially abundant. The form v = (b*log(k)+a)^2 was used to model beta-binomial variance as a function of total template count across the two samples. Not all clones reach the TCRdb copy of this immuneACCESS table, which keeps in-frame sequences only. Checked studies attribute under half of the gap to unresolved V genes and leave the rest unexplained. The V and J calls and clone size were taken over from that table, and D and trimming were inferred from the DNA. For this sample the table gives about 91,000 clones, of which around 88% were detected only once. The top ten constitute around 4.1% of the sample.

Broad study findings and their caveats: For all healthy donors, the variance in clone template counts between roughly 2-week samples rose significantly as total template count increased. Across all healthy-donor time intervals, the beta-binomial model significantly lowered both the number of clones called differentially abundant and the false-positive rate. The binomial model flagged about 1.2 differentially abundant clones between technical replicates, compared with about 16 over two weeks and 18 to 20 over about four weeks. The authors expected that over much longer intervals, such as months to years, biological variance in healthy repertoires might increase even further.

The TCR originated in a person aged 18 to 70 in good health. The V and J genes are TRBV30 and TRBJ2-5; the D gene lacks a confident call. The sample consisted of blood. The nucleotide sequence is given as TGTGCCTGGAGTGGTGCTTTGGGGACCCAGTACTTC. It translates to CAWSGALGTQYF.